The next 9 T cell receptor beta chains were all read from a single sample in a study of radiotherapy plus CTLA-4 blockade in lung cancer. Produced via immunoSEQ multiplex PCR; TCRdb's table is partial and in-frame only. This sample has over 10,000 clones, with about 80% found just once. Sequences were derived from peripheral blood, sampled from a patient treated with radiotherapy plus ipilimumab. The receptors shown here come from a human donor with non-small cell lung cancer that progressed on radiotherapy plus ipilimumab.

The chain links TRBV5-5 to TRBJ1-4; D gene unclear. Trimming left V 0 bases short and J 0 bases short, with 21 bases between. The germline V gene encodes CDR1 SGHKS and CDR2 YYEKEE (reference sequence). The CDR3 consists of 20 residues. The CDR3 region is CASSLVHGRRYLATNEKLFF. The CDR3 nucleotides read TGTGCCAGCAGCTTGGTTCACGGCAGGAGATACCTGGCAACTAATGAAAAACTGTTTTTT.

The chain employs TRBV19 and TRBJ1-2; no clear D. CDR3 length: 16 amino acids. The germline V gene has CDR1 LNHDA and CDR2 SQIVND (reference sequence). Trimming left V 0 bases short and J 6 bases short, with 17 bases between. CDR3 residues: CASSIDMREGVDGYTF. The DNA for the CDR3 is TGTGCCAGTAGTATAGATATGAGGGAGGGAGTGGATGGCTACACCTTC.

The J gene is TRBJ2-3, the V gene TRBV7-2, with D perhaps matching TRBD2 (5 bases). Germline CDR1 SGHTA, CDR2 FQGNSA. This CDR3 contains 18 residues. V was pared by 4 bases and J by 2 bases, with 22 bases between. CDR3 sequence reads: CASSSDGKPARATDTQYF. CDR3 DNA sequence: TGTGCCAGCAGCTCGGACGGGAAACCCGCCCGGGCCACAGATACGCAGTATTTT. Filled out from reference TRBV7-2 and TRBJ2-3, the complete variable domain reads GAGVSQSPSNKVTEKGKDVELRCDPISGHTALYWYRQSLGQGLEFLIYFQGNSAPDKSGLPSDRFSAERTGGSVSTLTIQRTQQEDSAVYLCASSSDGKPARATDTQYFGPGTRLTVL.

The chain couples TRBV28 to TRBJ2-2, with D possibly matching TRBD2 (6 bases). This CDR3 is 15 amino acids long. Germline CDR1 is MDHEN and CDR2 is SYDVKM. V was pared by 3 bases and J by 5 bases, with 13 bases between. The DNA of the CDR3 is TGTGCCAGCAGTTTTTACCTCCGGGGGACCGGGGAGCTGTTTTTT. Translation gives CASSFYLRGTGELFF.

This chain uses TRBV18 with TRBJ1-5, with D tentatively TRBD1 (5 bases). There are 15 residues in the CDR3. Trimming removed 6 bases at V and 7 bases at J, with 19 bases between. Germline V gene sequence: CDR1 KGHSH, CDR2 LQKENI. Written as DNA, the CDR3 is TGTGCCAGCTCCCCGAACCAGGGAGGGTCGCAGCCCCAGCATTTT. Translation gives CASSPNQGGSQPQHF.

V is TRBV7-8 and J is TRBJ2-6; 12 nucleotides align to TRBD1. Trimming took 4 bases from V and 1 from J; bases not matched to a gene: 11. Germline V gene sequence: CDR1 SGHVS, CDR2 FQNEAQ. The CDR3 contains 20 residues. The DNA of the CDR3 is TGTGCCAGCAGCTGGTTAGGGACAGGGGGCCCACTTTCTGGGGCCAACGTCCTGACTTTC. Translation gives CASSWLGTGGPLSGANVLTF.

V gene TRBV29-1 combines with J gene TRBJ1-1, with D possibly matching TRBD1 (6 bases). Per germline, CDR1 SQVTM and CDR2 ANQGSEA. The CDR3 extends over 13 amino acids. V was pared by 7 bases and J by 3 bases, with 15 bases between. The CDR3 region is CSGRDIAYTEAFF. Here the CDR3 DNA reads TGCAGCGGGCGGGACATCGCGTACACTGAAGCTTTCTTT.

This chain links TRBV5-1 with TRBJ2-5, with a weak D call TRBD1 (7 bases). The germline V gene encodes CDR1 SGHRS and CDR2 YFSETQ. Trimming shortened V by 4 bases and J by 5 bases, and 18 bases separated the two germline ends. The CDR3 extends over 15 amino acids. CDR3 loop: CASSRGTPGGETQYF. DNA for the CDR3: TGCGCCAGCAGCCGCGGGACACCAGGGGGGGAGACCCAGTACTTC.

V gene TRBV9 combines with J gene TRBJ2-1; 8 bases align to TRBD1. The V segment lost 0 bases and the J segment 0 bases; nucleotides outside the gene matches: 2. Germline values: CDR1 SGDLS, CDR2 YYNGEE. The CDR3 runs to 16 residues. The CDR3 coding sequence is TGTGCCAGCAGCGTAGCGCAGGGGGCCTCCTACAATGAGCAGTTCTTC. Protein: CASSVAQGASYNEQFF.